These T cell receptor beta chains were read from a single sample in a study of T cell responses to AZD1222 COVID-19 vaccine. The protocol was immunoSEQ multiplex PCR, while the TCRdb copy is restricted to in-frame clones and leaves out a portion. Of 100,000 to 150,000 clones detected, 90% appear once; the ten largest clones hold around 7%. The sequences come from peripheral blood, collected on day 0 of AZD1222 vaccination. These receptors were obtained from an adult in good health. Both conserved end residues are part of each CDR3. Fields, in order: CDR3 protein, CDR3 length, J gene, V gene.

CDR3 protein: CASSTKSLSNQPQHF
CDR3 length: 15
J gene: TRBJ1-5
V gene: TRBV27

CDR3 protein: CASSSTGFATNEKLFF
CDR3 length: 16
J gene: TRBJ1-4
V gene: TRBV7-8

CDR3 protein: CASRYSTGGYTF
CDR3 length: 12
J gene: TRBJ1-2
V gene: TRBV28

CDR3 protein: CASSGSLSYEQYF
CDR3 length: 13
J gene: TRBJ2-7
V gene: TRBV6-2/TRBV6-3

CDR3 protein: CASGTSGETDTQYF
CDR3 length: 14
J gene: TRBJ2-3
V gene: TRBV5-1

CDR3 protein: CASSWTGTEGYTF
CDR3 length: 13
J gene: TRBJ1-2
V gene: TRBV28

CDR3 protein: CASSPLQETQYF
CDR3 length: 12
J gene: TRBJ2-5
V gene: TRBV7-2

CDR3 protein: CASSSRQGAFF
CDR3 length: 11
J gene: TRBJ1-1
V gene: TRBV12-3/TRBV12-4

CDR3 protein: CASSIGSMGPRAQYF
CDR3 length: 15
J gene: TRBJ2-7
V gene: TRBV19

CDR3 protein: CASSSGQGTYEQYF
CDR3 length: 14
J gene: TRBJ2-7
V gene: TRBV3-1/TRBV3-2

CDR3 protein: CASSEETGQHQPQHF
CDR3 length: 15
J gene: TRBJ1-5
V gene: TRBV18

CDR3 protein: CASSGPLTQPQHF
CDR3 length: 13
J gene: TRBJ1-5
V gene: TRBV25-1

CDR3 protein: CASSLAGGVGTYNSPLHF
CDR3 length: 18
J gene: TRBJ1-6
V gene: TRBV5-6

CDR3 protein: CASIPGTSFSDGPLGEAFF
CDR3 length: 19
J gene: TRBJ1-1
V gene: TRBV19

CDR3 protein: CASRTWGRGRETQYF
CDR3 length: 15
J gene: TRBJ2-5
V gene: TRBV11-2

CDR3 protein: CSAKGTYEQYF
CDR3 length: 11
J gene: TRBJ2-7
V gene: TRBV20-1

CDR3 protein: CASSGGPGAFF
CDR3 length: 11
J gene: TRBJ1-1
V gene: TRBV7-9

CDR3 protein: CASSLLGADIRYEQYF
CDR3 length: 16
J gene: TRBJ2-7
V gene: TRBV5-6

CDR3 protein: CASIPTGGSYEQYF
CDR3 length: 14
J gene: TRBJ2-7
V gene: TRBV25-1

CDR3 protein: CASSPPLTRNIQYF
CDR3 length: 14
J gene: TRBJ2-4
V gene: TRBV18

CDR3 protein: CASHSDRRNTIYF
CDR3 length: 13
J gene: TRBJ1-3
V gene: TRBV12-3/TRBV12-4

CDR3 protein: CASSVLGAQPQHF
CDR3 length: 13
J gene: TRBJ1-5
V gene: TRBV19

CDR3 protein: CASSLYYQPQHF
CDR3 length: 12
J gene: TRBJ1-5
V gene: TRBV28

CDR3 protein: CSVEDRLYSEAFF
CDR3 length: 13
J gene: TRBJ1-1
V gene: TRBV29-1

CDR3 protein: CSASIQWGYTF
CDR3 length: 11
J gene: TRBJ1-2
V gene: TRBV20-1

CDR3 protein: CASSTGGTGRNQPQHF
CDR3 length: 16
J gene: TRBJ1-5
V gene: TRBV19

CDR3 protein: CASKRSGRGDSPLHF
CDR3 length: 15
J gene: TRBJ1-6
V gene: TRBV2

CDR3 protein: CAWSGQGAGEKLFF
CDR3 length: 14
J gene: TRBJ1-4
V gene: TRBV30

CDR3 protein: CASSESRFGTEAFF
CDR3 length: 14
J gene: TRBJ1-1
V gene: TRBV10-1

CDR3 protein: CASSLGTAGLFGYTF
CDR3 length: 15
J gene: TRBJ1-2
V gene: TRBV7-9

CDR3 protein: CASSHNTVAGTMNTEAFF
CDR3 length: 18
J gene: TRBJ1-1
V gene: TRBV4-3

CDR3 protein: CASSEALGAYEQYF
CDR3 length: 14
J gene: TRBJ2-7
V gene: TRBV6-1

CDR3 protein: CASSDQGLAGGRVETQYF
CDR3 length: 18
J gene: TRBJ2-5
V gene: TRBV10-2

CDR3 protein: CASSPSGGHLYEQYF
CDR3 length: 15
J gene: TRBJ2-7
V gene: TRBV28

CDR3 protein: CASSRDRAYSYEQYF
CDR3 length: 15
J gene: TRBJ2-7
V gene: TRBV4-2

CDR3 protein: CASSSPGQGASTQYF
CDR3 length: 15
J gene: TRBJ2-3
V gene: TRBV28

CDR3 protein: CASSEGGSNEKLFF
CDR3 length: 14
J gene: TRBJ1-4
V gene: TRBV6-1

CDR3 protein: CASSSRTGMGTDTQYF
CDR3 length: 16
J gene: TRBJ2-3
V gene: TRBV5-1

CDR3 protein: CASTTGYNEQFF
CDR3 length: 12
J gene: TRBJ2-1
V gene: TRBV6-5

CDR3 protein: CASSLTQRSYGYTF
CDR3 length: 14
J gene: TRBJ1-2
V gene: TRBV19

CDR3 protein: CASSHDTIGNEQFF
CDR3 length: 14
J gene: TRBJ2-1
V gene: TRBV7-2